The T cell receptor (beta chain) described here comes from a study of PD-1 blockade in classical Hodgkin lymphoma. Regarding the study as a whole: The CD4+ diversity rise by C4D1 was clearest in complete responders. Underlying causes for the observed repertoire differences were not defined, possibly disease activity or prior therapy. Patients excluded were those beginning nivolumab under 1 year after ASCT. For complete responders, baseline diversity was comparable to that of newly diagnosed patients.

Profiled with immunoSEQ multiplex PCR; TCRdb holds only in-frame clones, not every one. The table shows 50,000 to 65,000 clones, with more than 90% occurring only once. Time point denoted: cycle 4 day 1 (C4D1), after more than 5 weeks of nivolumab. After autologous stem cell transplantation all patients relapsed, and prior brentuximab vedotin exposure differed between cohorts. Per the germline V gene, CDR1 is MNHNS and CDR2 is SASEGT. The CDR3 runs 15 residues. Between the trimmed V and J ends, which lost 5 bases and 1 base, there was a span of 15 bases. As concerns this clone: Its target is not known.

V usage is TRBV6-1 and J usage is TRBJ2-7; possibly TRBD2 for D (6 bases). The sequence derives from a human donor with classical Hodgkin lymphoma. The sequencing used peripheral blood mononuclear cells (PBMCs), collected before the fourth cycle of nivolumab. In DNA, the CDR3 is TGTGCCAGCAGTAATGGGCGGGACTTGTCCTACGAGCAGTACTTC. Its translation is CASSNGRDLSYEQYF.